By frequency, the clone carrying this T cell receptor (beta chain) is medium-sized. The antigen remains unidentified. The germline gives CDR1 SQVTM, CDR2 ANQGSEA. This CDR3 region has 13 residues. These data belong to a study of T cell clusters in autoimmune cytopenias. TRB was amplified by touch-down multiplex PCR, primer pools A and B combined. From its re-call of the multiplex PCR reads, TCRdb lists each CDR3 protein once, without DNA. The sample totals 5,500 to 8,000 distinct CDR3 sequences; its top ten clones hold approximately 4%. Notes on the study in general: No experiment has yet validated the function of the T cell clusters defined in silico.

TRB amplification used approximately 250 ng of peripheral blood genomic DNA. These data were also filed under a second study, of T cell repertoires in aging, cancer and after chemotherapy. As that report states: Clear clonal overlap appeared across healthy donor samples taken over several months to years. The full dataset contained several million TCR reads. These repertoire data do not allow conclusions about immunological memory after chemotherapy.

The genes are TRBV29-1 and TRBJ1-5. The sequencing sample was made of peripheral blood. This receptor was identified in a human donor in good health. Here the CDR3 reads CSVEEGHNQPQHF.